This entry lists 22 T cell receptor beta chains sequenced from one sample in a study of blood T cell repertoires in COVID-19 (dated by TCRdb to the early 2020s). Libraries were prepared through the immunoSEQ multiplex PCR assay. TCRdb provides this immuneACCESS table in a form limited to in-frame rearrangements. Some clones are lacking; in checked studies, under half of them reflect an unresolved V gene, and why the rest are absent is not known. The sample table records 200,000 to 250,000 clones; 82% of these occur just once. The top ten constitute around 8% of the sample. Sequencing was carried out using peripheral blood. The receptors originated from a woman aged 80 or older with COVID-19, enrolled during active disease.

This clone came up once. CDR3 DNA: TGTGCCAGCAGCCGGGGACAGTCGAACACTGAAGCTTTCTTT. The encoded protein is CASSRGQSNTEAFF. The rearrangement joins TRBV5-4 to TRBJ1-1; TRBD1 agrees at 7 bases. Germline CDR1 and CDR2: SGHNT and YYREEE (reference sequence). V was pared by 4 bases and J by 1 base, with 4 bases of the junction left unmatched. The CDR3 is 14 amino acids. Full variable domain (rest looked up from reference TRBV5-4 and TRBJ1-1): ETGVTQSPTHLIKTRGQQVTLRCSSQSGHNTVSWYQQALGQGPQFIFQYYREEENGRGNFPPRFSGLQFPNYSSELNVNALELDDSALYLCASSRGQSNTEAFFGQGTRLTVV.

J is TRBJ1-5 and V is TRBV5-6; 12 positions agree with TRBD1. The CDR3 is 18 residues long. V lost 4 bases, J lost 2 bases, and 10 bases stayed unmatched. Germline V CDR1 and CDR2: SGHDT, YYEEEE. The CDR3, as DNA: TGTGCCAGCAGCCGGGGACAGGGGGCTGGGGGCGGCAATCAGCCCCAGCATTTT. This encodes CASSRGQGAGGGNQPQHF. Full variable domain (remainder filled in from reference TRBV5-6 and TRBJ1-5): DAGVTQSPTHLIKTRGQQVTLRCSPKSGHDTVSWYQQALGQGPQFIFQYYEEEERQRGNFPDRFSGHQFPNYSSELNVNALLLGDSALYLCASSRGQGAGGGNQPQHFGDGTRLSIL.

J is TRBJ1-1 and V is TRBV7-9, with a weak D call TRBD1 (5 bases). V lost 1 base, J lost 5 bases, and 14 bases lay in between. Germline values: CDR1 SEHNR, CDR2 FQNEAQ (reference sequence). CDR3 length: 15 amino acids. This chain's CDR3 is CASSLVGGYQTEAFF. CDR3 DNA: TGTGCCAGCAGCTTAGTGGGGGGATACCAAACTGAAGCTTTCTTT.

The rearrangement joins TRBV28 to TRBJ1-3; D is perhaps TRBD1 (5 bases). The CDR3 loop spans 16 amino acids. CDR1 and CDR2 from the germline V gene are MDHEN and SYDVKM. Trimming removed 4 bases at V and 0 bases at J, with 13 bases between. The CDR3 bases are TGTGCCAGCAGTTCGCCAGGGAAGAGCTCTGGAAACACCATATATTTT. Amino acid sequence: CASSSPGKSSGNTIYF.

CDR3 region: CASSGEGRFRGYTF. The CDR3 region has the DNA TGTGCCAGCAGTGGGGAGGGACGGTTTCGGGGCTACACCTTC. V and J are TRBV2 and TRBJ1-2; TRBD1 is a possible D gene (5 bases). The CDR3 totals 14 residues. Trimming shortened V by 4 bases and J by 8 bases, and 17 bases separated the two germline ends. The V gene's germline CDR1 is SNHLY and CDR2 FYNNEI.

This clone was counted a single time. The genes are TRBV5-6 and TRBJ2-3; D is unclear. CDR3 length: 13 amino acids. Trimming removed 5 bases at V and 0 bases at J, with 7 bases between. CDR1 is SGHDT and CDR2 is YYEEEE in the germline V gene. As DNA, the CDR3 is TGTGCCAGCAGTCGTTATAGCACAGATACGCAGTATTTT. Its protein is CASSRYSTDTQYF.

The J gene is TRBJ1-5, the V gene TRBV18, with D possibly TRBD1 on 5 matching bases. The CDR3 spans 15 residues. Trimming left V 3 bases short and J 0 bases short, with 9 bases between. Germline V gene data show CDR1 as KGHSH and CDR2 as LQKENI. The CDR3 protein is CASSPQGNSNQPQHF. In DNA form, the CDR3 reads TGTGCCAGCTCACCGCAGGGAAATAGCAATCAGCCCCAGCATTTT.

The V and J genes are TRBV6-1 and TRBJ1-1, with D maybe TRBD1 (5 bases). The CDR3 is 14 residues long. The germline CDR1 and CDR2 sequences are MNHNS and SASEGT. V was pared by 2 bases and J by 4 bases, with 11 bases between. CDR3 bases: TGTGCCAGCAGTGAACAGGGAGGGACCACTGAAGCTTTCTTT. Translated: CASSEQGGTTEAFF.

V and J are TRBV9 and TRBJ2-5; 8 bases are a match to TRBD2. The V gene's germline CDR1 is SGDLS and CDR2 YYNGEE. The CDR3 covers 17 residues. The junction had 12 bases not matched to a gene; V was cut back by 0 bases and J by 5 bases. DNA of the CDR3: TGTGCCAGCAGCGTAGAAGAAACTAGCGGTAGGGGCGAGACCCAGTACTTC. Amino acid sequence: CASSVEETSGRGETQYF.

The chain has TRBV18 and TRBJ2-7; 7 positions match TRBD1. Trimming removed 6 bases from V and 2 bases from J; junction bases left unmatched: 7. The germline CDR1 and CDR2 sequences are KGHSH and LQKENI. The CDR3 extends over 14 amino acids. The CDR3 reads CASSPGQSTYEQYF. The CDR3 DNA is TGTGCCAGCTCTCCGGGACAGTCAACCTACGAGCAGTACTTC.

The CDR3 DNA is TGTGCCAGCAGCCCGACAGGGCTCTATGGCTACACCTTC. Amino acid sequence: CASSPTGLYGYTF. This chain connects TRBV27 to TRBJ1-2; 7 bases line up with TRBD1. V dropped 6 bases and J dropped 4; count of bases not matched to a gene: 5. The CDR3 runs 13 residues. Per the germline V gene, CDR1 is MNHEY and CDR2 is SMNVEV (reference sequence).

The gene calls are TRBV19 and TRBJ1-5, with 7 bases that match TRBD1. This CDR3 has 14 residues. From germline, CDR1 is LNHDA and CDR2 SQIVND (reference sequence). V dropped 10 bases and J dropped 3; count of bases not matched to a gene: 9. CDR3 sequence reads: CAIGPGQLNQPQHF. CDR3 DNA: TGTGCCATAGGGCCGGGACAGCTCAATCAGCCCCAGCATTTT.

This chain links TRBV19 with TRBJ2-2; D is unresolved. V was shortened by 8 bases and J by 4 bases, with 17 bases between the two germline ends. This CDR3 comprises 15 residues. Germline loops: CDR1 LNHDA, CDR2 SQIVND (reference sequence). This CDR3 is CASRPLSPSTGELFF. The CDR3 DNA follows: TGTGCCAGTCGCCCCTTGTCCCCGAGCACCGGGGAGCTGTTTTTT.

Only a few counts were recorded for this clone. The chain combines TRBV7-2 with TRBJ1-2; D is uncertain. Trimming pared 2 bases from V and 7 bases from J, leaving 17 bases between. Germline loops: CDR1 SGHTA, CDR2 FQGNSA. This CDR3 is 15 amino acids long. In nucleotides, the CDR3 is TGTGCCAGCAGCTTACAAGGTCCGGCCGGAGGTGGCTACACCTTC. Residues: CASSLQGPAGGGYTF.

The gene calls are TRBV28 and TRBJ2-7, with D tentatively TRBD2 (6 bases). The CDR3 length is 13 residues. Germline loops: CDR1 MDHEN, CDR2 SYDVKM. V was cut by 6 bases and J by 4 bases, with 13 bases left in between. The CDR3 protein is CASSPGLKYEQYF. In nucleotides, the CDR3 is TGTGCCAGCAGCCCGGGACTCAAATACGAGCAGTACTTC.

V usage is TRBV9 and J usage is TRBJ2-2; 7 nucleotides match TRBD1. In germline, CDR1 is SGDLS, CDR2 YYNGEE. The ends lost 0 bases at V and 5 bases at J; junction bases unmatched: 7. The CDR3 extends over 16 amino acids. The CDR3 reads CASSVVKGAGTGELFF. CDR3 bases: TGTGCCAGCAGCGTAGTAAAGGGGGCTGGAACCGGGGAGCTGTTTTTT.

This sequence joins TRBV11-3 and TRBJ2-2; 7 bases line up with TRBD2. V trimming: 2 bases; J trimming: 6 bases; junction bases outside the gene matches: 3. The germline V gene encodes CDR1 SGHNT and CDR2 YENEEA. The CDR3 consists of 14 residues. CDR3 in amino acids: CASSLRLASGELFF. In DNA, the CDR3 is TGTGCCAGCAGCTTACGACTAGCCTCCGGGGAGCTGTTTTTT.

This sequence joins TRBV5-1 and TRBJ2-7, with no clear D. CDR1 and CDR2 from the germline V gene are SGHRS and YFSETQ. V lost 4 bases to trimming and J lost 2 bases, with 4 bases between them. This CDR3 contains 11 residues. The CDR3 spells CASSQAYEQYF. The CDR3 DNA sequence: TGCGCCAGCAGCCAGGCCTACGAGCAGTACTTC. Variable domain in full (rest from reference TRBV5-1 and TRBJ2-7): KAGVTQTPRYLIKTRGQQVTLSCSPISGHRSVSWYQQTPGQGLQFLFEYFSETQRNKGNFPGRFSGRQFSNSRSEMNVSTLELGDSALYLCASSQAYEQYFGPGTRLTVT.

This clone was seen once. This rearrangement joins TRBV24-1 to TRBJ1-2, with D uncertain. This CDR3 has 14 amino acids. V lost 4 bases, J lost 2 bases, and 10 bases lay in between. Germline V gives CDR1 KGHDR, CDR2 SFDVKD. The CDR3 DNA is TGTGCCACCAGTGACCCTACAGTGAACTATGGCTACACCTTC. This encodes CATSDPTVNYGYTF.

The chain has TRBV3-1 (or the pseudogene TRBV3-2) and TRBJ2-2; D may be TRBD2 (6 bases). The CDR3 contains 16 residues. V was clipped by 2 bases and J by 2 bases, with 12 bases between them. The germline CDR1 and CDR2 sequences are LGHDT and YNNKEL (reference sequence). The CDR3 sequence: CASSQFRRGNTGELFF. As DNA, the CDR3 is TGTGCCAGCAGCCAATTCCGGCGGGGTAACACCGGGGAGCTGTTTTTT.

The chain carries TRBV18 and TRBJ1-5; possibly TRBD1 for D (5 bases). From germline, CDR1 is KGHSH and CDR2 LQKENI. Deletions cut 3 bases from V and 3 bases from J, with 9 bases between. This CDR3 is built from 14 residues. The CDR3 bases are TGTGCCAGCTCACCGCAGGGTGCCAATCAGCCCCAGCATTTT. Amino acid sequence: CASSPQGANQPQHF. The entire variable domain, with the rest obtained from reference TRBV18 and TRBJ1-5, is as follows: NAGVMQNPRHLVRRRGQEARLRCSPMKGHSHVYWYRQLPEEGLKFMVYLQKENIIDESGMPKERFSAEFPKEGPSILRIQQVVRGDSAAYFCASSPQGANQPQHFGDGTRLSIL.

The chain combines TRBV6-5 with TRBJ2-7; perhaps TRBD2 as D (6 bases). The CDR3 spans 13 residues. The germline V and J ends were trimmed by 7 bases and 2 bases, with 12 bases remaining between them. Germline-derived CDR1 and CDR2 are MNHEY and SVGAGI. CDR3 residues: CASTRPGAYEQYF. The CDR3 DNA reads as TGTGCCAGCACCCGGCCGGGGGCCTACGAGCAGTACTTC.